Each of the 3 T cell receptor beta chains below was sequenced from the same sample in a study of patients and donors after allogeneic stem cell transplantation. TCRdb reanalysed the RT-PCR reads using MiXCR and keeps one entry per CDR3 protein. The sample yields about a million distinct CDR3 sequences, about 20% seen once. The sequenced sample consisted of blood, either unsorted or a sorted T cell fraction (not recorded which). All receptors derive from a human donor who was either an allogeneic HSCT recipient or a stem cell or donor lymphocyte infusion donor (not recorded which). It is not recorded whose cells these are; they may come from a transplant donor.

This clonotype was picked up a small number of times. The V call is TRBV7-8, the J call TRBJ2-1; TRBD2 aligns across 12 bases. This CDR3 is 16 amino acids long. Losses at the gene ends were 5 bases for V and 5 bases for J; bases not matched to a gene: 7. Germline values: CDR1 SGHVS, CDR2 FQNEAQ. Written as DNA, the CDR3 is TGTGCCAGCAGCATAATCGGACTAGCGGGACACAATGAGCAGTTCTTC. Amino acid sequence: CASSIIGLAGHNEQFF.

Ten or more counts support this clonotype. The chain is built from TRBV7-2 and TRBJ1-2; D uncertain. There are 13 residues in the CDR3. Trimming took 5 bases from V and 5 from J, leaving 12 bases between them. From germline, CDR1 is SGHTA and CDR2 FQGNSA. The CDR3 DNA follows: TGTGCCAGCAGCAGCCGGACGGTTTATGGCTACACCTTC. This translates into CASSSRTVYGYTF.

V usage is TRBV25-1 and J usage is TRBJ2-3; 10 positions agree with TRBD1. CDR1 is MGHDK, CDR2 SYGVNS, per germline. The CDR3 consists of 19 residues. Losses at the gene ends were 4 bases for V and 0 bases for J; bases not matched to a gene: 13. In DNA, the CDR3 is TGTGCCAGCAGTGCTTATTCCGGGACAGGGGATTCGAGCACAGATACGCAGTATTTT. Translating it yields CASSAYSGTGDSSTDTQYF.